This TCR beta chain was captured in a study of OX40 agonist ivuxolimab in advanced cancers. CDR1 is LGHNA, CDR2 YSLEER, per germline. The CDR3 consists of 16 residues. Losses at the gene ends were 0 bases for V and 10 bases for J; bases not matched to a gene: 9. Libraries were prepared by immunoSEQ multiplex PCR; TCRdb keeps only in-frame clonotypes and omits some of them. Here the sample spans 77,000 or so clones, over 75% being singletons. V gene TRBV4-3 combines with J gene TRBJ2-1, with 10 bases matching TRBD2. Sequencing used CD4+ or CD8+ T cells sorted from blood, obtained in a trial of the OX40 agonist ivuxolimab. The receptor comes from an adult with an advanced solid tumor such as melanoma, head and neck, liver or kidney cancer. CDR3: CASSQDGSGRAFEQFF. The CDR3 bases are TGCGCCAGCAGCCAAGATGGGAGCGGGAGGGCCTTCGAGCAGTTCTTC.